These 27 T cell receptor beta chains were sequenced from one sample in a study of technical replicates of blood from a few donors. TCRdb's table, derived via immunoSEQ multiplex PCR, lists solely in-frame clones and lacks some. The sample consists of some 13,000 clones, more than 85% of them appearing once. The sequencing sample was made of PBMCs. Receptors were obtained from a human donor in good health.

The chain carries TRBV6-1 and TRBJ2-1, with a tentative D call TRBD2 (5 bases). Germline CDR1 and CDR2: MNHNS and SASEGT. CDR3 size: 13 residues. V lost 7 bases to trimming and J lost 9 bases, with 16 bases between them. CDR3 region: CASTNGPGVEQFF. CDR3 nucleotide sequence: TGTGCCAGCACTAATGGACCCGGGGTTGAGCAGTTCTTC.

Here the CDR3 reads CASSASGREQPQHF. CDR3 bases: TGTGCCAGCAGCGCCTCCGGACGGGAACAGCCCCAGCATTTT. The chain joins TRBV9 to TRBJ1-5, with D unresolved. Trimming left V 3 bases short and J 7 bases short, with 14 bases between. Germline V gene data show CDR1 as SGDLS and CDR2 as YYNGEE. CDR3 length: 14 residues. Full variable domain (remainder filled in from reference TRBV9 and TRBJ1-5): DSGVTQTPKHLITATGQRVTLRCSPRSGDLSVYWYQQSLDQGLQFLIQYYNGEERAKGNILERFSAQQFPDLHSELNLSSLELGDSALYFCASSASGREQPQHFGDGTRLSIL.

The V call is TRBV6-1, the J call TRBJ2-7, with TRBD2 as a possible D gene (5 bases). The length of the CDR3 is 13 residues. The V gene's germline CDR1 is MNHNS and CDR2 SASEGT. V was trimmed by 5 bases and J by 3 bases, leaving 11 bases between them. CDR3 sequence reads: CASSLTEDYEQYF. The CDR3, as DNA: TGTGCCAGCAGTCTAACGGAGGACTACGAGCAGTACTTC.

This sequence joins TRBV19 and TRBJ2-5; 10 bases agree with TRBD2. Germline V CDR1 and CDR2: LNHDA, SQIVND (reference sequence). Germline trimming cut 7 bases from V and 1 base from J; bases unmatched to any gene: 6. The CDR3 is 15 amino acids. CDR3 DNA sequence: TGTGCCAGTACTGTTCTAGCGGGGGCCCAAGAGACCCAGTACTTC. This gives the protein CASTVLAGAQETQYF. Supplemented by reference TRBV19 and TRBJ2-5, the full variable domain reads DGGITQSPKYLFRKEGQNVTLSCEQNLNHDAMYWYRQDPGQGLRLIYYSQIVNDFQKGDIAEGYSVSREKKESFPLTVTSAQKNPTAFYLCASTVLAGAQETQYFGPGTRLLVL.

The table lists this clone with a count of one. The V gene is TRBV2, the J gene TRBJ2-7; D call uncertain. The germline V gene encodes CDR1 SNHLY and CDR2 FYNNEI. V was shortened by 2 bases and J by 5 bases, with 13 bases between the two germline ends. CDR3 length: 14 amino acids. CDR3 nucleotide sequence: TGTGCCAGCAGTGAATGGGCCAGTCGACACGAGCAGTACTTC. Translated, it gives CASSEWASRHEQYF.

In its sample, this clone was seen a few times. The rearrangement uses TRBV19 and TRBJ1-5, with a possible D match to TRBD1 (6 bases). This CDR3 has 13 amino acids. Trimming shortened V by 6 bases and J by 3 bases, and 9 bases separated the two germline ends. CDR1 and CDR2 from the germline V gene are LNHDA and SQIVND (reference sequence). For the CDR3, the DNA is TGTGCCAGTAGATGGACAGTCAATCAGCCCCAGCATTTT. It encodes CASRWTVNQPQHF.

This rearrangement joins TRBV30 to TRBJ2-2; D possibly corresponds to TRBD1 (5 bases). The CDR3 is made up of 15 amino acids. Between the trimmed V and J ends, which lost 3 bases and 1 base, there was a span of 12 bases. Germline-derived CDR1 and CDR2 are GTSNPN and SVGIG (reference sequence). The CDR3 protein is CAWRGAILNTGELFF. CDR3 DNA sequence: TGTGCCTGGAGAGGGGCTATCCTGAACACCGGGGAGCTGTTTTTT.

The V and J genes are TRBV15 and TRBJ1-1, with a weak D call TRBD1 (5 bases). From germline, CDR1 is LNHNV and CDR2 YYDKDF (reference sequence). The CDR3 is made up of 13 amino acids. The V gene lost 0 bases and the J gene lost 8 bases, with 10 bases spanning the gap. The CDR3 is CATSRDGAGEAFF. The DNA of the CDR3 is TGTGCCACCAGCAGAGATGGGGCAGGAGAAGCTTTCTTT.

The CDR3 loop is CASSSGDRGLYEQYF. In DNA, the CDR3 is TGTGCCAGCAGCTCCGGGGACAGGGGGCTCTACGAGCAGTACTTC. The chain carries TRBV13 and TRBJ2-7, with 12 bases identical to TRBD1. The CDR3 covers 15 residues. Trimming at V came to 4 bases and at J to 3 bases, leaving 4 bases not matched to a gene. Germline V gene data show CDR1 as PRHDT and CDR2 as FYEKMQ (reference sequence). The variable domain in full, completed from reference TRBV13 and TRBJ2-7, reads AAGVIQSPRHLIKEKRETATLKCYPIPRHDTVYWYQQGPGQDPQFLISFYEKMQSDKGSIPDRFSAQQFSDYHSELNMSSLELGDSALYFCASSSGDRGLYEQYFGPGTRLTVT.

The V gene is TRBV30, the J gene TRBJ2-7; D possibly corresponds to TRBD2 (5 bases). V was pared by 1 base and J by 3 bases, with 10 bases between. This CDR3 comprises 13 residues. Germline V gives CDR1 GTSNPN, CDR2 SVGIG (reference sequence). The CDR3: CAWSGLGGYEQYF. The CDR3 region has the DNA TGTGCCTGGAGTGGTCTAGGAGGCTACGAGCAGTACTTC.

This clone was detected only a few times. This chain links TRBV6-5 with TRBJ2-3; D is perhaps TRBD2 (6 bases). From germline, CDR1 is MNHEY and CDR2 SVGAGI. Trimming took off 5 bases at V and 1 base at J, with 13 bases between the two ends. This CDR3 has 15 residues. DNA for the CDR3: TGTGCCAGCAGTCGAACTAGCATAGGCACAGATACGCAGTATTTT. Its protein product is CASSRTSIGTDTQYF.

This clone has just one count. The J gene is TRBJ2-7, the V gene TRBV15; the match to TRBD1 covers 7 bases. V shed 0 bases, J shed 1 base, and the junction held 3 bases outside the gene matches. The V gene's germline CDR1 is LNHNV and CDR2 YYDKDF (reference sequence). The CDR3 totals 15 residues. The CDR3 bases are TGTGCCACCAGCAGAGAACGGGGACAGTCCTACGAGCAGTACTTC. Protein sequence: CATSRERGQSYEQYF.

The J gene is TRBJ2-1, the V gene TRBV4-1; D is unclear. The CDR3 extends over 17 amino acids. CDR1 and CDR2 (germline): MGHRA, YSYEKL. V lost 0 bases, J lost 2 bases, and 14 bases lay in between. CDR3: CASSQDPRSVTYNEQFF. CDR3 nucleotides: TGCGCCAGCAGCCAAGACCCCAGGTCAGTGACCTACAATGAGCAGTTCTTC.

This rearrangement joins TRBV15 to TRBJ2-1; 12 positions agree with TRBD2. The CDR3 length is 14 residues. Germline CDR1 and CDR2: LNHNV and YYDKDF (reference sequence). With V trimmed by 1 base and J by 12 bases, 4 bases remained unmatched. The CDR3 DNA is TGTGCCACCAGCAGAGCTAGCGGGAGGGGAAGGCAGTTCTTC. Translation: CATSRASGRGRQFF.

The V and J genes are TRBV5-1 and TRBJ2-2; TRBD2 matches 10 bases. After removal of 4 bases from V and 5 bases from J, the junction contained 8 bases not matched to a gene. The CDR3 is 16 amino acids. Looked up from germline, CDR1 is SGHRS and CDR2 is YFSETQ. CDR3 loop: CASSLIRGLATGELFF. The DNA for the CDR3 is TGCGCCAGCAGCCTCATCCGGGGACTAGCGACCGGGGAGCTGTTTTTT.

The chain has TRBV4-2 and TRBJ2-3; 11 bases are a match to TRBD2. Germline loops: CDR1 LGHNA, CDR2 YNFKEQ. Trimming removed 3 bases from V and 1 base from J; junction bases left unmatched: 0. The CDR3 is 15 amino acids. This chain's CDR3 is CASSQTSGGTDTQYF. DNA for the CDR3: TGTGCCAGCAGCCAGACTAGCGGGGGCACAGATACGCAGTATTTT.

The chain joins TRBV6-5 to TRBJ2-5; TRBD1 agrees at 8 bases. The V gene end was trimmed by 2 bases and the J gene end by 1 base; junction bases not matched to a gene: 3. CDR3 length: 15 residues. The germline gives CDR1 MNHEY, CDR2 SVGAGI. The CDR3 is CASSYTTGVQETQYF. CDR3 nucleotides: TGTGCCAGCAGTTACACGACAGGGGTCCAAGAGACCCAGTACTTC.

This clone has just one count. The chain links TRBV6-5 to TRBJ1-5; the match to TRBD1 covers 7 bases. This CDR3 spans 13 amino acids. Trimming took 2 bases from V and 6 from J; bases not matched to a gene: 1. Per germline, CDR1 MNHEY and CDR2 SVGAGI. Here the CDR3 reads CASSYGTAQPQHF. The CDR3 nucleotides read TGTGCCAGCAGTTACGGGACAGCTCAGCCCCAGCATTTT.

The chain employs TRBV29-1 and TRBJ2-1; 9 bases fit TRBD2. The CDR3 contains 15 residues. V dropped 7 bases and J dropped 2; count of bases not matched to a gene: 9. Germline CDR1 is SQVTM and CDR2 is ANQGSEA. CDR3 nucleotide sequence: TGCAGCGCTCCTCGCGGGGGGGGCCCCTACAATGAGCAGTTCTTC. This gives the protein CSAPRGGGPYNEQFF.

J is TRBJ2-1 and V is TRBV28; 8 positions agree with TRBD2. The germline V gene has CDR1 MDHEN and CDR2 SYDVKM. Trimming at V came to 0 bases and at J to 8 bases, leaving 6 bases not matched to a gene. The CDR3 runs 15 residues. The CDR3 DNA reads as TGTGCCAGCAGTTTATGGTCGGGAGGGCCCGATGAGCAGTTCTTC. This translates into CASSLWSGGPDEQFF.

CDR3 sequence: CASRRGQQGGRIQYF. For the CDR3, the DNA is TGTGCCAGCAGGAGGGGGCAACAGGGGGGACGCATTCAGTACTTC. J is TRBJ2-4 and V is TRBV5-8; 8 nucleotides line up with TRBD1. V shed 5 bases, J shed 9 bases, and the junction held 13 bases outside the gene matches. From germline, CDR1 is SGHTS and CDR2 YDEGEE. CDR3 length equals 15 residues.

V and J are TRBV29-1 and TRBJ1-2; 10 positions agree with TRBD1. This CDR3 spans 15 amino acids. Germline V CDR1 and CDR2: SQVTM, ANQGSEA. The ends lost 6 bases at V and 5 bases at J; junction bases unmatched: 12. In nucleotides, the CDR3 is TGCAGCGTCCCGGACAGGGGGGTCGGGGGGTATGGCTACACCTTC. Translating gives CSVPDRGVGGYGYTF.

The chain joins TRBV10-2 to TRBJ2-2; the match to TRBD2 covers 10 bases. Per the germline V gene, CDR1 is WSHSY and CDR2 is SAAADI. V shed 2 bases, J shed 2 bases, and the junction held 2 bases outside the gene matches. The CDR3 is 16 amino acids. The CDR3 reads CASSERLAGNTGELFF. For the CDR3, the DNA is TGCGCCAGCAGTGAGCGACTAGCGGGTAACACCGGGGAGCTGTTTTTT.

CDR3 in amino acids: CASSLGLSGDTDTQYF. The CDR3 DNA reads as TGCGCCAGCAGCTTGGGACTTAGCGGAGACACAGATACGCAGTATTTT. The rearrangement uses TRBV5-1 and TRBJ2-3; D possibly corresponds to TRBD2 (6 bases). Per the germline V gene, CDR1 is SGHRS and CDR2 is YFSETQ. V was cut by 0 bases and J by 2 bases, with 13 bases left in between. The CDR3 is 16 residues long.

The sample holds a few counts of this clone. The chain recombines TRBV19 with TRBJ2-1; 7 bases fit TRBD1. Trimming at V came to 6 bases and at J to 9 bases, leaving 14 bases not matched to a gene. Germline V gives CDR1 LNHDA, CDR2 SQIVND (reference sequence). The length of the CDR3 is 15 residues. The CDR3 spells CASSPMRDSPTEQFF. The CDR3 coding sequence is TGTGCCAGTAGCCCAATGAGGGACAGTCCTACTGAGCAGTTCTTC. Full variable domain (rest looked up from reference TRBV19 and TRBJ2-1): DGGITQSPKYLFRKEGQNVTLSCEQNLNHDAMYWYRQDPGQGLRLIYYSQIVNDFQKGDIAEGYSVSREKKESFPLTVTSAQKNPTAFYLCASSPMRDSPTEQFFGPGTRLTVL.

The chain joins TRBV7-9 to TRBJ2-1; D uncertain. This CDR3 is built from 14 residues. The ends were cut back, 5 bases at V and 7 bases at J, with 15 bases in the middle. Per the germline V gene, CDR1 is SEHNR and CDR2 is FQNEAQ (reference sequence). The CDR3 DNA follows: TGTGCCAGCAGCCCCCTATACCCCCAAAATGAGCAGTTCTTC. Encoded protein: CASSPLYPQNEQFF.

The genes are TRBV7-9 and TRBJ1-4; D possibly corresponds to TRBD1 (6 bases). The CDR3 covers 14 residues. The germline V gene has CDR1 SEHNR and CDR2 FQNEAQ (reference sequence). Trimming pared 8 bases from V and 0 bases from J, leaving 10 bases between. CDR3 loop: CASLTGTTNEKLFF. For the CDR3, the DNA is TGTGCCAGCCTCACAGGGACAACTAATGAAAAACTGTTTTTT.